Presented here are 28 T cell receptor beta chains from one specimen sequenced in a study of blood T cell repertoires in COVID-19. Clones were read by immunoSEQ multiplex PCR, and TCRdb kept only the in-frame ones, dropping some. The repertoire has over 300,000 clones, around nine tenths of them found once; the top ten carry around a tenth. The specimen sequenced was PBMCs or T cells enriched from blood (not recorded which). These receptor sequences come from a middle-aged woman who had recovered from COVID-19.

This clone was seen just once. The rearrangement joins TRBV4-1 to TRBJ2-3; 11 bases map to TRBD2. V lost 5 bases, J lost 6 bases, and 10 bases stayed unmatched. The V gene's germline CDR1 is MGHRA and CDR2 YSYEKL. The CDR3 covers 16 residues. For the CDR3, the DNA is TGCGCCAGCAGCACACCCCCTAGCGGGGGGCCGGATACGCAGTATTTT. The encoded protein is CASSTPPSGGPDTQYF.

The chain employs TRBV7-9 and TRBJ1-2, with 9 bases fitting TRBD1. This CDR3 is built from 14 residues. Germline V CDR1 and CDR2: SEHNR, FQNEAQ (reference sequence). V gave up 5 bases and J gave up 7 bases; unmatched junction bases: 8. CDR3 coding DNA: TGTGCCAGCAGCAATGATCGGACAGGGGTTGGCTACACCTTC. It yields the protein CASSNDRTGVGYTF.

The gene calls are TRBV6-2 or TRBV6-3 and TRBJ2-7; D is possibly TRBD1 (6 bases). CDR1 is MNHEY, CDR2 SVGEGT, per germline. The CDR3 totals 13 residues. Between the trimmed V and J ends, which lost 5 bases and 7 bases, there was a span of 15 bases. This CDR3 reads CASSRDTLGEQYF. In DNA, the CDR3 is TGTGCCAGCAGTCGGGACACTCTGGGGGAGCAGTACTTC.

The chain carries TRBV3-1 (or the pseudogene TRBV3-2) and TRBJ2-7; D is ambiguous. The V gene lost 4 bases and the J gene lost 12 bases, with 16 bases spanning the gap. Germline lookup yields CDR1 LGHDT and CDR2 YNNKEL (reference sequence). This CDR3 is built from 12 residues. CDR3: CASSPGQAPRYF. The CDR3 coding sequence is TGTGCCAGCAGCCCAGGTCAGGCCCCAAGGTACTTC.

This chain uses TRBV3-1 (or the pseudogene TRBV3-2) with TRBJ1-1, with 7 bases that match TRBD1. Losses at the gene ends were 4 bases for V and 8 bases for J; bases not matched to a gene: 13. The CDR3 contains 15 residues. Germline V lookup: CDR1 LGHDT, CDR2 YNNKEL (reference sequence). CDR3 sequence reads: CASSPGQTLFLEAFF. The CDR3 nucleotides are TGTGCCAGCAGCCCGGGACAGACCCTTTTCTTAGAAGCTTTCTTT.

This sequence joins TRBV4-1 and TRBJ2-7; 12 bases are shared with TRBD1. The CDR3 runs to 16 residues. Germline V gives CDR1 MGHRA, CDR2 YSYEKL. The V and J ends lost 1 base and 9 bases, in that order; junction bases with no gene match: 10. Here the CDR3 reads CASSQGAGQGARRQYF. As DNA, the CDR3 is TGCGCCAGCAGCCAAGGGGCGGGACAGGGGGCGAGGAGGCAGTACTTC.

The chain is built from TRBV25-1 and TRBJ2-3; 7 positions agree with TRBD1. Per the germline V gene, CDR1 is MGHDK and CDR2 is SYGVNS. CDR3 length equals 15 residues. Trimming at V came to 7 bases and at J to 2 bases, leaving 9 bases not matched to a gene. Written as DNA, the CDR3 is TGTGCCAGCACCCCCCGGGGACAGACCACAGATACGCAGTATTTT. Translating it yields CASTPRGQTTDTQYF.

This clone was detected only once. The rearrangement uses TRBV7-9 and TRBJ2-7; D may be TRBD1 (5 bases). V lost 4 bases and J lost 2, with 12 bases in between. CDR1 is SEHNR and CDR2 is FQNEAQ in the germline V gene (reference sequence). The CDR3 runs to 14 residues. The CDR3 DNA reads as TGTGCCAGCAGCTCCGCGGACAATCCCTACGAGCAGTACTTC. Translating gives CASSSADNPYEQYF. The full variable domain, completed using reference TRBV7-9 and TRBJ2-7, is DTGVSQNPRHKITKRGQNVTFRCDPISEHNRLYWYRQTLGQGPEFLTYFQNEAQLEKSRLLSDRFSAERPKGSFSTLEIQRTEQGDSAMYLCASSSADNPYEQYFGPGTRLTVT.

The V and J genes are TRBV11-2 and TRBJ2-7, with D perhaps TRBD2 (5 bases). Trimming took off 5 bases at V and 3 bases at J, with 29 bases between the two ends. The CDR3 runs 19 residues. The V gene's germline CDR1 is SGHAT and CDR2 FQNNGV. The CDR3, as DNA: TGTGCCAGCAGCACCACTAGTTTTTTCGGCTCTAATCATTTCTACGAGCAGTACTTC. It encodes CASSTTSFFGSNHFYEQYF.

The chain has TRBV3-1 (or the pseudogene TRBV3-2) and TRBJ2-1; 13 bases match TRBD2. This CDR3 region has 17 residues. Trimming cost V 4 bases and J 4 bases; bases outside gene matches: 7. Germline V gene sequence: CDR1 LGHDT, CDR2 YNNKEL (reference sequence). The CDR3 protein is CASSLRTSGRSYNEQFF. The DNA of the CDR3 is TGTGCCAGCAGCCTCCGGACTAGCGGGAGAAGTTACAATGAGCAGTTCTTC.

Concerning this clone itself: This specimen includes other DNA sequences encoding the same CDR3. The chain carries TRBV18 and TRBJ2-3, with a possible D match to TRBD2 (5 bases). Germline V CDR1 and CDR2: KGHSH, LQKENI. The CDR3 consists of 14 residues. Trimming left V 2 bases short and J 1 base short, with 7 bases between. The CDR3 protein is CASSPVLGTDTQYF. Here the CDR3 DNA reads TGTGCCAGCTCACCAGTACTAGGCACAGATACGCAGTATTTT.

V is TRBV7-6 and J is TRBJ2-1; D is perhaps TRBD2 (7 bases). V gave up 3 bases and J gave up 5 bases, with 17 bases separating them. In germline, CDR1 is SGHVS, CDR2 FNYEAQ. This CDR3 has 16 residues. The CDR3 coding sequence is TGTGCCAGCAGCTTGAGGGCGGGGGCTCCCCACAATGAGCAGTTCTTC. Residues: CASSLRAGAPHNEQFF. The full variable domain, rest sourced from reference TRBV7-6 and TRBJ2-1, is GAGVSQSPRYKVTKRGQDVALRCDPISGHVSLYWYRQALGQGPEFLTYFNYEAQQDKSGLPNDRFSAERPEGSISTLTIQRTEQRDSAMYRCASSLRAGAPHNEQFFGPGTRLTVL.

This chain joins TRBV7-2 and TRBJ2-1, with D tentatively TRBD2 (7 bases). There are 13 residues in the CDR3. Germline CDR1 SGHTA, CDR2 FQGNSA. Trimming removed 5 bases from V and 8 bases from J, with 13 bases in between. The CDR3 bases are TGTGCCAGCAGCGGTAGGGGGGGCGATGAGCAGTTCTTC. Protein: CASSGRGGDEQFF.

This chain uses TRBV19 with TRBJ2-1; 8 bases align to TRBD2. The CDR3 consists of 16 residues. Germline V lookup: CDR1 LNHDA, CDR2 SQIVND (reference sequence). After removal of 6 bases from V and 7 bases from J, the junction contained 14 bases not matched to a gene. For the CDR3, the DNA is TGTGCCAGTAGCGTTAGCGGGGCTATAACAGTAAATGAGCAGTTCTTC. Translation gives CASSVSGAITVNEQFF.

The chain links TRBV2 to TRBJ2-3, with D possibly matching TRBD1 (5 bases). The germline V and J ends were trimmed by 5 bases and 0 bases, with 9 bases remaining between them. The CDR3 is made up of 14 amino acids. Germline V gene lookup returns CDR1 SNHLY and CDR2 FYNNEI. The CDR3 loop reads CASSRDSSTDTQYF. The CDR3 nucleotides read TGTGCCAGCAGTCGCGACAGTAGCACAGATACGCAGTATTTT.

This clone was counted once. This chain joins TRBV9 and TRBJ2-1; possible D gene TRBD1, 7 bases. Germline-derived CDR1 and CDR2 are SGDLS and YYNGEE. V dropped 3 bases and J dropped 2 bases, with 12 bases sitting between them. The CDR3 has 15 amino acids. The CDR3 sequence: CASSGGGGPYNEQFF. The CDR3 DNA reads TGTGCCAGCAGCGGAGGAGGGGGCCCCTACAATGAGCAGTTCTTC. The full variable domain, completed using reference TRBV9 and TRBJ2-1, is DSGVTQTPKHLITATGQRVTLRCSPRSGDLSVYWYQQSLDQGLQFLIQYYNGEERAKGNILERFSAQQFPDLHSELNLSSLELGDSALYFCASSGGGGPYNEQFFGPGTRLTVL.

The chain links TRBV4-2 to TRBJ2-7, with 8 bases lining up with TRBD2. CDR3 size: 13 residues. Germline V gene data show CDR1 as LGHNA and CDR2 as YNFKEQ. V lost 2 bases to trimming and J lost 6 bases; unmatched junction nucleotides: 3. Here the CDR3 DNA reads TGTGCCAGCAGCCAATACGGGGGGGGCGAGCAGTACTTC. Translated: CASSQYGGGEQYF.

The chain has TRBV2 and TRBJ2-7, with D unclear. The CDR3 is 16 amino acids. The germline gives CDR1 SNHLY, CDR2 FYNNEI. V was cut by 0 bases and J by 6 bases, with 18 bases left in between. The CDR3 here is CASSEALRVGPLEQYF. CDR3 in DNA: TGTGCCAGCAGTGAAGCGCTTCGGGTAGGCCCCCTCGAGCAGTACTTC.

The chain has TRBV3-1 (or the pseudogene TRBV3-2) and TRBJ1-3; 8 nucleotides match TRBD1. CDR1 is LGHDT, CDR2 YNNKEL, per germline (reference sequence). Germline trimming cut 4 bases from V and 2 bases from J; bases unmatched to any gene: 4. The CDR3 length is 15 residues. The chain's CDR3 is CASSRGTGPGNTIYF. The DNA for the CDR3 is TGTGCCAGCAGCCGAGGGACAGGCCCTGGAAACACCATATATTTT.

Of note for this clone: The sample carries other DNA sequences with the same CDR3. This rearrangement joins TRBV19 to TRBJ1-1; maybe TRBD1 (5 bases). Germline V CDR1 and CDR2: LNHDA, SQIVND (reference sequence). The V end was cut by 2 bases, the J end by 1 base, with 5 bases between. The CDR3 has 13 residues. CDR3 nucleotides: TGTGCCAGTAGTATACAGGGGAACACTGAAGCTTTCTTT. Its protein is CASSIQGNTEAFF.

The chain is built from TRBV19 and TRBJ2-7; TRBD1 aligns across 11 bases. V gave up 6 bases and J gave up 3 bases; unmatched junction bases: 4. The CDR3 length is 14 residues. Germline assignment: CDR1 LNHDA and CDR2 SQIVND (reference sequence). CDR3 nucleotide sequence: TGTGCCAGTAGAAGCGGGACAGGGGGCTACGAGCAGTACTTC. Translation: CASRSGTGGYEQYF.

The V gene is TRBV7-2, the J gene TRBJ1-4; 11 bases are shared with TRBD1. The length of the CDR3 is 17 residues. The V gene end was trimmed by 5 bases and the J gene end by 4 bases; junction bases not matched to a gene: 9. The germline CDR1 and CDR2 sequences are SGHTA and FQGNSA. In DNA, the CDR3 is TGTGCCAGCAGCCAAGGACAGGGGGCCTCCCATAATGAAAAACTGTTTTTT. Amino acids: CASSQGQGASHNEKLFF.

V and J are TRBV7-2 and TRBJ2-5; 12 nucleotides match TRBD2. The ends lost 5 bases at V and 0 bases at J; junction bases unmatched: 4. Germline V gene sequence: CDR1 SGHTA, CDR2 FQGNSA. The CDR3 loop spans 16 amino acids. Here the CDR3 DNA reads TGTGCCAGCAGCGCCAGACTAGCGGGGGACCAAGAGACCCAGTACTTC. Its protein product is CASSARLAGDQETQYF.

The chain links TRBV27 to TRBJ2-7; no definite D call. The V gene's germline CDR1 is MNHEY and CDR2 SMNVEV (reference sequence). This CDR3 has 13 amino acids. The ends were cut back, 6 bases at V and 4 bases at J, with 13 bases in the middle. CDR3 sequence (DNA): TGTGCCAGCAGCCCCTCTCCCAGTTACGAGCAGTACTTC. Translation: CASSPSPSYEQYF.

This clone was detected only a few times. The chain carries TRBV13 and TRBJ2-3; 13 bases map to TRBD2. CDR1 is PRHDT, CDR2 FYEKMQ, per germline (reference sequence). CDR3 length: 16 amino acids. The J segment lost 6 bases and the V segment lost 3 bases, leaving 6 bases of the junction unmatched. The CDR3 here is CASSLVGTSGEDTQYF. The DNA for the CDR3 is TGTGCCAGCAGCTTGGTGGGGACTAGCGGGGAGGATACGCAGTATTTT. The full variable domain, its missing parts supplied by reference TRBV13 and TRBJ2-3, is AAGVIQSPRHLIKEKRETATLKCYPIPRHDTVYWYQQGPGQDPQFLISFYEKMQSDKGSIPDRFSAQQFSDYHSELNMSSLELGDSALYFCASSLVGTSGEDTQYFGPGTRLTVL.

The chain recombines TRBV29-1 with TRBJ1-1, with 10 bases that match TRBD1. CDR1 SQVTM and CDR2 ANQGSEA come from the germline V gene. V gave up 6 bases and J gave up 7 bases; unmatched junction bases: 5. The CDR3 loop spans 12 amino acids. This chain's CDR3 is CSVGTGEGEAFF. In nucleotides, the CDR3 is TGCAGCGTCGGGACAGGGGAGGGTGAAGCTTTCTTT.

This chain joins TRBV4-3 and TRBJ2-1; no definite D call. V was pared by 4 bases and J by 4 bases, with 8 bases between. CDR3 length: 13 amino acids. Germline V CDR1 and CDR2: LGHNA, YSLEER. The CDR3 DNA sequence: TGCGCCAGCAGCCTCCAGTGGTACAATGAGCAGTTCTTC. This gives the protein CASSLQWYNEQFF.

This chain connects TRBV11-2 to TRBJ1-6, with TRBD1 matching 7 bases. Germline V gives CDR1 SGHAT, CDR2 FQNNGV. This CDR3 is 15 amino acids long. V was clipped by 4 bases and J by 8 bases; unmatched bases: 8. Here the CDR3 DNA reads TGTGCCAGCAGCTCCTCGGGACAGTACTATTCACCCCTCCACTTT. Protein: CASSSSGQYYSPLHF.